This T cell receptor (beta chain) comes out of a study of Tregs in tolerant kidney transplant recipients. Study as a whole: The nonmyeloablative bone marrow transplants came from related graft donors, with transient mixed chimerism.

The germline V gene has CDR1 LGHNA and CDR2 YSLEER. This CDR3 has 13 amino acids. Trimming took 1 base from V and 11 from J, leaving 14 bases between them. Note on this clone: Its antigen is undetermined.

Unstimulated regulatory T cells (CD4+CD25+CD127-), CD4+CD25- non-regulatory cells, CD4 and CD8 cells were FACS-sorted from thawed PBMCs. Points from the study as a whole: Few patients were studied, so findings need validation in larger groups. The most relevant donor-specific Treg TCRbeta repertoire apparently came from expansion with activated donor B cells.

Some clones are missing from TCRdb's copy, which holds only in-frame ones; the method was immunoSEQ multiplex PCR. The sample yields about 94,000 clones, over 85% seen once. The source was CD4+ T cells from blood, collected before the transplant. J is TRBJ1-1 and V is TRBV4-3; D remains ambiguous. The sequence was collected from a human donor who received a combined kidney and bone marrow transplant. CDR3 amino acids: CASSQVVNREAFF. Here the CDR3 DNA reads TGCGCCAGCAGCCAAGTGGTGAATCGTGAGGCTTTCTTT.